This T cell receptor beta chain was captured in a study of vaccination effects on CD4 cells after COVID-19. A word on this clone: As yet, its antigen is unknown.

Findings and limits, study-wide: The study got few convalescent patients and did not collect any early post-infection timepoints. Substantial clonal contraction characterized both infection- and vaccine-induced clones late after vaccination.

The CDR3 consists of 14 residues. CDR1 SGHNT and CDR2 YYREEE come from the germline V gene (reference sequence). Trimming shortened V by 1 base and J by 3 bases, and 8 bases separated the two germline ends. Using immunoSEQ multiplex PCR, the repertoire was profiled, and TCRdb retains in-frame clones only, with some absent. Counted here are under 25,000 clones, nearly 75% occurring once; the ten biggest clones make up roughly 34%. Antigen-specific CD4+ T cells were expanded with viral peptide pools in the ViraFEST assay before sequencing. It was after more than nine days of culture that CD4+ T cells were isolated. A PCR test confirmed that the person had SARS-CoV-2 infection between March and December 2020. IL-2 medium supplanted half the medium on days 3 and 7.

J is TRBJ2-1 and V is TRBV5-4; weak D call: TRBD1 (5 bases). The clonotype originates from a human donor who had a prior SARS-CoV-2 infection. The sequences come from CD4+ T cells from PBMCs cultured with a peptide pool, collected before COVID-19 vaccination. CDR3 nucleotides: TGTGCCAGCAGCTTGTCGCAGGGCTACAATGAGCAGTTCTTC. It encodes CASSLSQGYNEQFF.